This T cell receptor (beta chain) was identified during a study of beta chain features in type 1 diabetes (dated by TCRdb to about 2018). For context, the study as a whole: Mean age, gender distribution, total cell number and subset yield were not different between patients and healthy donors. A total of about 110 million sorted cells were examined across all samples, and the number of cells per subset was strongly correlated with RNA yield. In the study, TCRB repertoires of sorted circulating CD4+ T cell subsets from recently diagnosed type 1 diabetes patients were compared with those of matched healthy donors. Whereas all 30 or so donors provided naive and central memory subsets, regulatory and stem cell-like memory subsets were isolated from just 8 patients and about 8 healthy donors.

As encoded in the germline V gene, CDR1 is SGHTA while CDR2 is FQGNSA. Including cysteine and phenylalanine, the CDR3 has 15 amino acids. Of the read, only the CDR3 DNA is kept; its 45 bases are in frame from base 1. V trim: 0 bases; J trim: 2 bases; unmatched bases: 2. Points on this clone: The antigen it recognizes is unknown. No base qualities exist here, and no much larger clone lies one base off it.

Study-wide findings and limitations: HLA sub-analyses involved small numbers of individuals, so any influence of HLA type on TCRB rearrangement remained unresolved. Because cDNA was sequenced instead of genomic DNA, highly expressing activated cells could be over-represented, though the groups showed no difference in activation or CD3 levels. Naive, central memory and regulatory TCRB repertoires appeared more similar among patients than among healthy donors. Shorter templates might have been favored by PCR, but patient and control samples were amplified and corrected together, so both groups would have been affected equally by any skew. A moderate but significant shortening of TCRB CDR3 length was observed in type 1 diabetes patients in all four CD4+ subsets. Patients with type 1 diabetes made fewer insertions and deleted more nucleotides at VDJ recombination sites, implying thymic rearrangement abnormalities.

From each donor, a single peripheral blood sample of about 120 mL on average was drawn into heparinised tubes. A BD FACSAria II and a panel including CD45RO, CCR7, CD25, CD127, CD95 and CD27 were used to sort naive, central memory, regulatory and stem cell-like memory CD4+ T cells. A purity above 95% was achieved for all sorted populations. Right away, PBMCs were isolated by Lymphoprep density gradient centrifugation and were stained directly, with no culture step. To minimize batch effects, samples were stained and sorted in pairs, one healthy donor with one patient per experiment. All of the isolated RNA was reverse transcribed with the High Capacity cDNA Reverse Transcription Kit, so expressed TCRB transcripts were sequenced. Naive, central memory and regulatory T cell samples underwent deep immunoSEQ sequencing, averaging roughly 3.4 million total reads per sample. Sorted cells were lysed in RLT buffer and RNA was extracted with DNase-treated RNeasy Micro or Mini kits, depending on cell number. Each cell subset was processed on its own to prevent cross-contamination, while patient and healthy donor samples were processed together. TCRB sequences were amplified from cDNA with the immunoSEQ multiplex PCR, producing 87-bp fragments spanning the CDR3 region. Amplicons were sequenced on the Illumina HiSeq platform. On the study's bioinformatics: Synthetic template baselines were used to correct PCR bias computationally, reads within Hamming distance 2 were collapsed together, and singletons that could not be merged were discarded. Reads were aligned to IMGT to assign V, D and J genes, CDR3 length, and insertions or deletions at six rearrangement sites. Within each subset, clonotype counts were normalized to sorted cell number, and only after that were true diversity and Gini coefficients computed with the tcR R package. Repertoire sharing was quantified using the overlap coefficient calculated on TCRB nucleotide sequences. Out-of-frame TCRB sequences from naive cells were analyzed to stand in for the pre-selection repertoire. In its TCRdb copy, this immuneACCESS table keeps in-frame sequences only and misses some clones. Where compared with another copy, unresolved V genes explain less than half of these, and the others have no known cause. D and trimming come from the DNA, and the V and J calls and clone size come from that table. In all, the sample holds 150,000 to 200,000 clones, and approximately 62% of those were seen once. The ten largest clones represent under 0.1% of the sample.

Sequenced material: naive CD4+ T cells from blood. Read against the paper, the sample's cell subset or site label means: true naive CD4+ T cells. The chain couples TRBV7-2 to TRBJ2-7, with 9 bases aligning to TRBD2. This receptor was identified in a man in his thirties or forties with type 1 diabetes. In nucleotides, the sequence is TGTGCCAGCAGCTTAGCGCTAGCGGGGCCCTACGAGCAGTACTTC. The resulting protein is CASSLALAGPYEQYF.